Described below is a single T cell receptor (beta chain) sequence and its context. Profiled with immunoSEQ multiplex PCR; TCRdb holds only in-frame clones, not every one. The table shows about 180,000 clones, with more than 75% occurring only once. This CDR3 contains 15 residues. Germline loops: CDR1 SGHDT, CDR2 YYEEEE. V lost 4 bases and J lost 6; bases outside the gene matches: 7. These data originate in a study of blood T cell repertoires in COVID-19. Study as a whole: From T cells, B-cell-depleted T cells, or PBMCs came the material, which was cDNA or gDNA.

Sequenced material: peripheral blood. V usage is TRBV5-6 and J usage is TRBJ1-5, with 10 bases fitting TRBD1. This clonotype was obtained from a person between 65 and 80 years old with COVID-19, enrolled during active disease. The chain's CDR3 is CASSVAGTGVQPQHF. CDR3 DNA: TGTGCCAGCAGCGTTGCCGGGACAGGGGTTCAGCCCCAGCATTTT.